This T cell receptor beta chain was sequenced for a study of OX40 agonist ivuxolimab in advanced cancers. Study-level background: Each dose-escalation patient presented with hepatocellular carcinoma, melanoma, renal cell or head and neck cancer.

Overall study findings and caveats: Mean expanded clone counts were higher in CD8+ than CD4+ T cells. Expanded peripheral T cells had an undetermined antigen specificity.

Turning to this clone: The antigen remains undetermined.

V shed 0 bases and J shed 6 bases, with 14 bases lying between them. Germline CDR1 reads WSHSY; CDR2 reads SAAADI. The CDR3 loop spans 15 amino acids. The method was immunoSEQ multiplex PCR; TCRdb's version includes in-frame clones alone and lacks a portion of them. The sample includes 38,000 or so clones, roughly 87% of them seen just once. V and J are TRBV10-2 and TRBJ2-5; TRBD1 might be the D (5 bases). This TCR derives from an adult with an advanced solid tumor such as melanoma, head and neck, liver or kidney cancer. Specimen: CD4+ or CD8+ T cells sorted from blood, collected in a trial of the OX40 agonist ivuxolimab. The CDR3 protein is CASSESIRGEKTQYF. CDR3 bases: TGCGCCAGCAGTGAGTCGATAAGGGGCGAAAAGACCCAGTACTTC.